This paragraph covers one T cell receptor (beta chain) sequence. Repertoires were generated with immunoSEQ multiplex PCR, while TCRdb's copy carries only in-frame clones and drops some. This sample has more than 85,000 clones; approximately 84% occur once, and the top ten carry approximately 38%. The sample is drawn from a study of control samples from healthy donors and cancer patients. The CDR3 has 13 amino acids. Trimming took off 5 bases at V and 6 bases at J, with 13 bases between the two ends. Germline assignment: CDR1 SGHAT and CDR2 FQDESV (reference sequence). V usage is TRBV11-1 and J usage is TRBJ1-2; a possible D gene is TRBD1 (5 bases). Sequencing was done on a sample of PBMCs. The receptor comes from a man aged 65-85 years with lung cancer. The CDR3 loop reads CASSPQGKDGYTF. The CDR3 nucleotides read TGTGCCAGCAGCCCCCAGGGCAAGGATGGCTACACCTTC.